The 30 T cell receptor beta chains in this list originate from one sample, sequenced in a study of post-analysis software for immune sequencing data. These receptors' antigens are unknown. Regarding the study as a whole: Compared with controls, patients had more of roughly five TRBV segments, including TRBV5-6, TRBV5-1 and TRBV20-1.

Unique molecular identifiers tagged the TCR beta cDNA libraries. TCRdb fed the PCR reads into MiXCR, producing one record per CDR3 protein. The sample records some 700,000 distinct CDR3 sequences, about 60% being singletons. The sequenced sample was blood. The receptors were sampled from a girl aged 2-10 years with multiple sclerosis.

CDR3 region: CSAMHRQGRLDTQYF. CDR3 nucleotides: TGCAGTGCTATGCATCGACAGGGGAGGCTGGATACGCAGTATTTT. The V call is TRBV20-1, the J call TRBJ2-3; TRBD1 agrees at 8 bases. The CDR3 has 15 amino acids. Trimming cost V 4 bases and J 6 bases; bases outside gene matches: 12. Germline V gene lookup returns CDR1 DFQATT and CDR2 SNEGSKA (reference sequence).

This clonotype was picked up a small number of times. J is TRBJ2-1 and V is TRBV29-1; a weak D match, TRBD2 (5 bases). V lost 4 bases and J lost 3, with 16 bases in between. Germline loops: CDR1 SQVTM, CDR2 ANQGSEA. This CDR3 contains 15 residues. This CDR3 is CSVGQAGNVYNEQFF. The DNA for the CDR3 is TGCAGCGTTGGGCAGGCCGGGAATGTCTACAATGAGCAGTTCTTC.

The V gene is TRBV28, the J gene TRBJ2-5, with D possibly TRBD1 on 5 matching bases. The CDR3 consists of 15 residues. V was clipped by 3 bases and J by 0 bases, with 11 bases between them. CDR1 and CDR2 from the germline V gene are MDHEN and SYDVKM. Written as DNA, the CDR3 is TGTGCCAGCAGTTTCAGGGATGTCTACCAAGAGACCCAGTACTTC. Translation gives CASSFRDVYQETQYF.

The chain has TRBV7-9 and TRBJ2-5; D remains unclear. The V gene lost 7 bases and the J gene lost 1 base, with 7 bases spanning the gap. Germline V gene data show CDR1 as SEHNR and CDR2 as FQNEAQ (reference sequence). The CDR3 has 12 amino acids. The CDR3 coding sequence is TGTGCCAGCACCATACCCCAAGAGACCCAGTACTTC. This encodes CASTIPQETQYF.

The chain joins TRBV7-3 to TRBJ1-1, with D perhaps matching TRBD1 (5 bases). This CDR3 has 13 amino acids. Germline-derived CDR1 and CDR2 are SGHTA and FQGTGA. The ends were cut back, 2 bases at V and 3 bases at J, with 7 bases in the middle. This CDR3 is CASSLWGDTEAFF. The DNA of the CDR3 is TGTGCCAGCAGCTTATGGGGGGACACTGAAGCTTTCTTT.

The chain couples TRBV29-1 to TRBJ2-5, with 7 bases identical to TRBD2. Per the germline V gene, CDR1 is SQVTM and CDR2 is ANQGSEA. The CDR3 consists of 13 residues. The V and J ends lost 6 bases and 11 bases, in that order; junction bases with no gene match: 15. The CDR3 DNA reads TGCAGCGTCATAGCGGGTACATACAATGAGCAGTACTTC. It codes for CSVIAGTYNEQYF.

The table lists this clonotype with a few counts. V is TRBV29-1 and J is TRBJ2-7, with 7 bases that match TRBD1. The V segment lost 7 bases and the J segment 1 base; nucleotides outside the gene matches: 13. This CDR3 spans 15 amino acids. Germline V lookup: CDR1 SQVTM, CDR2 ANQGSEA. The CDR3 bases are TGCAGCGCTAACCTCATCCAGGGGGAGTCCTACGAGCAGTACTTC. It is translated as CSANLIQGESYEQYF.

This clonotype has only one observation. This chain links TRBV4-1 with TRBJ2-1; TRBD2 matches 11 bases. V trimming: 4 bases; J trimming: 7 bases; junction bases outside the gene matches: 6. The CDR3 contains 15 residues. Germline values: CDR1 MGHRA, CDR2 YSYEKL. This chain's CDR3 is CASSLTSGRRNEQFF. CDR3 coding DNA: TGCGCCAGCAGCCTTACTAGCGGGAGAAGGAATGAGCAGTTCTTC.

The chain joins TRBV10-3 to TRBJ2-7, with 7 bases aligning to TRBD2. The DNA end favors TRBJ2-5, so the J call may be wrong. The CDR3 is made up of 14 amino acids. Germline assignment: CDR1 ENHRY and CDR2 SYGVKD. The DNA for the CDR3 is TGTGCCATCAGTGACCCCCGGGAGGCAGAGACCCAGTACTTC. Translation: CAISDPREAETQYF.

J is TRBJ2-7 and V is TRBV5-1; tentatively, D is TRBD1 (5 bases). With 0 bases removed from V and 5 bases from J, the gap between germline ends came to 12 bases. CDR3 length: 14 residues. From germline, CDR1 is SGHRS and CDR2 YFSETQ. CDR3 bases: TGCGCCAGCAGCTTGGAGTCAGGGTCCAACGAGCAGTACTTC. Translated: CASSLESGSNEQYF.

The chain is built from TRBV6-1 and TRBJ2-1; TRBD2 agrees at 8 bases. The CDR3 contains 14 residues. V lost 5 bases to trimming and J lost 7 bases; unmatched junction nucleotides: 7. Germline V CDR1 and CDR2: MNHNS, SASEGT. This chain's CDR3 is CASSRSGRGNEQFF. The CDR3 DNA follows: TGTGCCAGCAGTAGAAGCGGGAGAGGTAATGAGCAGTTCTTC.

The CDR3 loop is CASSSRTGANINTEAFF. DNA for the CDR3: TGTGCCAGCAGCTCCCGGACAGGGGCCAATATAAACACTGAAGCTTTCTTT. The rearrangement uses TRBV5-5 and TRBJ1-1, with 9 bases aligning to TRBD1. With V trimmed by 3 bases and J by 2 bases, 11 bases remained unmatched. The CDR3 length is 17 residues. Germline loops: CDR1 SGHKS, CDR2 YYEKEE (reference sequence).

This clonotype was seen a few times. The chain links TRBV4-1 to TRBJ2-1; the match to TRBD2 covers 12 bases. This CDR3 spans 17 amino acids. The V gene end was trimmed by 0 bases and the J gene end by 7 bases; junction bases not matched to a gene: 7. Germline CDR1 reads MGHRA; CDR2 reads YSYEKL. This CDR3 is CASSQEGLAGGPNEQFF. As DNA, the CDR3 is TGCGCCAGCAGCCAAGAGGGGCTAGCGGGAGGGCCTAATGAGCAGTTCTTC.

The chain joins TRBV10-2 to TRBJ2-5, with 10 bases that match TRBD2. Trimming removed 6 bases from V and 11 bases from J; junction bases left unmatched: 12. The V gene's germline CDR1 is WSHSY and CDR2 SAAADI. The CDR3 length is 14 residues. This CDR3 reads CASRSGGAFLEQYF. In DNA, the CDR3 is TGCGCCAGCAGGAGCGGGGGGGCCTTTCTTGAGCAGTACTTC.

V and J are TRBV18 and TRBJ2-1; D gene unclear. CDR3 length: 17 amino acids. The germline V and J ends were trimmed by 1 base and 8 bases, with 21 bases remaining between them. CDR1 KGHSH and CDR2 LQKENI come from the germline V gene. This chain's CDR3 is CASSPLGVVRRFHEQFF. CDR3 coding DNA: TGTGCCAGCTCACCACTTGGAGTCGTGAGGAGATTCCATGAGCAGTTCTTC. The complete variable domain, with remaining parts taken from reference TRBV18 and TRBJ2-1, reads NAGVMQNPRHLVRRRGQEARLRCSPMKGHSHVYWYRQLPEEGLKFMVYLQKENIIDESGMPKERFSAEFPKEGPSILRIQQVVRGDSAAYFCASSPLGVVRRFHEQFFGPGTRLTVL.

The J gene is TRBJ2-6, the V gene TRBV7-7; 9 bases agree with TRBD1. The CDR3 totals 17 residues. Germline V gives CDR1 SSHAT, CDR2 FNYEAQ (reference sequence). The CDR3 DNA reads as TGTGCTACCTCCTTTGGACAGGGGATGAGAGGGGCCAACGTCCTGACTTTC. Encoded protein: CATSFGQGMRGANVLTF.

The CDR3 DNA is TGCAGTGCTATCGGACTAGCGGGAGGGGTAGACCAAGAGACCCAGTACTTC. As protein: CSAIGLAGGVDQETQYF. This rearrangement joins TRBV20-1 to TRBJ2-5, with 15 bases lining up with TRBD2. The germline gives CDR1 DFQATT, CDR2 SNEGSKA (reference sequence). V trimming: 4 bases; J trimming: 0 bases; junction bases outside the gene matches: 6. The CDR3 loop spans 17 amino acids.

The chain carries TRBV6-1 and TRBJ2-1, with TRBD2 identical over 12 bases. This CDR3 is 15 amino acids long. The germline V gene has CDR1 MNHNS and CDR2 SASEGT. J was trimmed by 8 bases and V by 6 bases; bases with no gene match: 8. The CDR3 spells CASSPTSGSAYEQFF. For the CDR3, the DNA is TGTGCCAGCAGCCCGACTAGCGGGAGCGCATATGAGCAGTTCTTC.

This chain connects TRBV7-9 to TRBJ2-1, with 9 bases identical to TRBD1. The germline CDR1 and CDR2 sequences are SEHNR and FQNEAQ (reference sequence). The CDR3 consists of 14 residues. Trimming took 7 bases from V and 3 from J; bases not matched to a gene: 4. The CDR3 here is CASNRDRVYNEQFF. CDR3 bases: TGTGCCAGCAACCGGGACAGGGTCTACAATGAGCAGTTCTTC. The variable domain in full, completed from reference TRBV7-9 and TRBJ2-1, reads DTGVSQNPRHKITKRGQNVTFRCDPISEHNRLYWYRQTLGQGPEFLTYFQNEAQLEKSRLLSDRFSAERPKGSFSTLEIQRTEQGDSAMYLCASNRDRVYNEQFFGPGTRLTVL.

This clonotype appeared a few times. This chain links TRBV24-1 with TRBJ2-3, with D possibly matching TRBD2 (6 bases). Germline CDR1 is KGHDR and CDR2 is SFDVKD. V was pared by 3 bases and J by 1 base, with 25 bases between. The CDR3 is made up of 20 amino acids. This CDR3 is CATSDGGSGIPGWGTDTQYF. CDR3 DNA sequence: TGTGCCACCAGTGATGGGGGTAGCGGAATCCCCGGGTGGGGCACAGATACGCAGTATTTT.

The J gene is TRBJ2-6, the V gene TRBV7-9; D could derive from TRBD1 or TRBD2 (6 bases each). The germline CDR1 and CDR2 sequences are SEHNR and FQNEAQ (reference sequence). CDR3 length: 18 amino acids. Trimming shortened V by 4 bases and J by 1 base, and 17 bases separated the two germline ends. This chain's CDR3 is CASSSTGAVGSGANVLTF. The CDR3 DNA sequence: TGTGCCAGCAGCTCCACGGGGGCCGTGGGGTCTGGGGCCAACGTCCTGACTTTC.

The chain carries TRBV20-1 and TRBJ2-3; D is undetermined. Germline assignment: CDR1 DFQATT and CDR2 SNEGSKA (reference sequence). The V gene lost 1 base and the J gene lost 2 bases, with 7 bases spanning the gap. This CDR3 is 13 amino acids long. The CDR3 DNA follows: TGCAGTGCTAGAGTCTCCTTCACAGATACGCAGTATTTT. Translating it yields CSARVSFTDTQYF.

The chain has TRBV29-1 and TRBJ2-5; 11 positions agree with TRBD2. The J call may be incorrect, as the DNA end agrees better with TRBJ2-7. This CDR3 spans 16 amino acids. The germline V gene has CDR1 SQVTM and CDR2 ANQGSEA. Here the CDR3 reads CSILAGATTGSYEQYF. CDR3 coding DNA: TGCAGCATACTAGCGGGAGCAACCACAGGCTCCTACGAGCAGTACTTC.

The sample holds a few counts of this clonotype. The rearrangement joins TRBV4-1 to TRBJ2-1; tentative D call: TRBD1 (6 bases). Trimming shortened V by 1 base and J by 4 bases, and 11 bases separated the two germline ends. Germline V gives CDR1 MGHRA, CDR2 YSYEKL. This CDR3 has 15 residues. The CDR3 sequence is CASSQVPGAYNEQFF. CDR3 nucleotide sequence: TGCGCCAGCAGCCAAGTCCCAGGGGCATACAATGAGCAGTTCTTC.

V usage is TRBV29-1 and J usage is TRBJ2-6, with a possible D match to TRBD1 (6 bases). From germline, CDR1 is SQVTM and CDR2 ANQGSEA. The V end was cut by 5 bases, the J end by 4 bases, with 18 bases between. The CDR3 covers 16 residues. The CDR3 protein is CSVRVQGPRGANVLTF. For the CDR3, the DNA is TGCAGCGTTAGGGTCCAGGGGCCTCGGGGGGCCAACGTCCTGACTTTC.

This sequence joins TRBV6-5 and TRBJ2-5; D is ambiguous. The J call may be incorrect, as the DNA end agrees better with TRBJ2-7. Germline CDR1 is MNHEY and CDR2 is SVGAGI. CDR3 length: 12 amino acids. The CDR3 nucleotides read TGTGCCAGCAGTTACGACCGGTTCGAGCAGTACTTC. Amino acids: CASSYDRFEQYF.

The CDR3 DNA sequence: TGTGCCAGCAGCTGGGCAATCCGAAATGAGCAGTTCTTC. Encoded protein: CASSWAIRNEQFF. The V call is TRBV27, the J call TRBJ2-1; D call uncertain. The ends were cut back, 6 bases at V and 7 bases at J, with 13 bases in the middle. This CDR3 comprises 13 residues. The germline gives CDR1 MNHEY, CDR2 SMNVEV (reference sequence).

This clonotype showed up just a few times. The chain couples TRBV7-6 to TRBJ2-5; 9 bases are shared with TRBD2. Trimming cost V 2 bases and J 5 bases; bases outside gene matches: 9. Germline lookup yields CDR1 SGHVS and CDR2 FNYEAQ. The CDR3 runs to 16 residues. The CDR3 nucleotides read TGTGCCAGCAGCTTACGGGGTACTAGCGGGCGCGAGACCCAGTACTTC. Translation gives CASSLRGTSGRETQYF. Full variable domain (remainder filled in from reference TRBV7-6 and TRBJ2-5): GAGVSQSPRYKVTKRGQDVALRCDPISGHVSLYWYRQALGQGPEFLTYFNYEAQQDKSGLPNDRFSAERPEGSISTLTIQRTEQRDSAMYRCASSLRGTSGRETQYFGPGTRLLVL.

V usage is TRBV29-1 and J usage is TRBJ1-1; the D gene is possibly TRBD1 (5 bases). CDR3 length: 12 amino acids. The germline CDR1 and CDR2 sequences are SQVTM and ANQGSEA. With 5 bases removed from V and 4 bases from J, the gap between germline ends came to 11 bases. CDR3 region: CSVNTGGTEAFF. CDR3 nucleotide sequence: TGCAGCGTTAACACAGGTGGCACTGAAGCTTTCTTT.

This clonotype was counted a few times. The chain couples TRBV10-3 to TRBJ2-7; 7 nucleotides match TRBD1. The V gene's germline CDR1 is ENHRY and CDR2 SYGVKD. V was clipped by 8 bases and J by 4 bases; unmatched bases: 5. This CDR3 spans 12 amino acids. This CDR3 reads CAIQGDDYEQYF. In DNA form, the CDR3 reads TGTGCCATCCAGGGGGACGATTACGAGCAGTACTTC.